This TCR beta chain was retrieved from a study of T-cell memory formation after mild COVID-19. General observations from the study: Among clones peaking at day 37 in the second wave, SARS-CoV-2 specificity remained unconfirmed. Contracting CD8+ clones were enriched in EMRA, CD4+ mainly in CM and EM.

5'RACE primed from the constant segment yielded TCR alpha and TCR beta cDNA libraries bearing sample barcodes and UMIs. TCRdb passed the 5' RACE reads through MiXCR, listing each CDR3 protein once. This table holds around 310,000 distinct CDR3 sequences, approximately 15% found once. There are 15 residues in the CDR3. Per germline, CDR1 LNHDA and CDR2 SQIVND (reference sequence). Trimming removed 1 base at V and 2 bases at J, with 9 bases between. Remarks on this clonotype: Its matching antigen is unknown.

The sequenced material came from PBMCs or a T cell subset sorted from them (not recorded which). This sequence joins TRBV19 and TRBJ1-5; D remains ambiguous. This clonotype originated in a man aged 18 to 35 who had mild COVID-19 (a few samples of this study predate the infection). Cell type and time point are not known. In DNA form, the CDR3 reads TGTGCCAGTAGTATAGCGGGTGGGGGCAATCAGCCCCAGCATTTT. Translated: CASSIAGGGNQPQHF.